The 20 T cell receptor beta chains reported below all come from one sample, sequenced in a study of T cell repertoires in cytomegalovirus infection. One entry per CDR3 protein, called by TCRdb with MiXCR from the reads. The top ten hold about 6.5% of the sample, which has about 210,000 distinct CDR3 sequences, around 6.4% seen once. Material for sequencing was PBMCs. Receptor source: a human donor in good health (CMV status not recorded). Some clones in this sample may be carry-over from other donors' samples.

The V gene is TRBV28, the J gene TRBJ1-5, with 9 bases aligning to TRBD1. The CDR3 is 16 residues long. Per germline, CDR1 MDHEN and CDR2 SYDVKM. V dropped 4 bases and J dropped 2; count of bases not matched to a gene: 6. Here the CDR3 reads CASSSLTGGGNQPQHF. The CDR3 DNA sequence: TGTGCCAGCAGTTCGTTGACAGGGGGAGGCAATCAGCCCCAGCATTTT.

This clonotype was counted only a few times. The CDR3 protein is CSARDFNRGLHYGYTF. In DNA, the CDR3 is TGCAGTGCTAGAGATTTTAACAGGGGGCTTCACTATGGCTACACCTTC. The chain links TRBV20-1 to TRBJ1-2; TRBD1 agrees at 9 bases. Unmatched junction bases numbered 8, after V lost 0 bases and J lost 3 bases. This CDR3 has 16 amino acids. Germline CDR1 reads DFQATT; CDR2 reads SNEGSKA (reference sequence).

This clonotype was counted many times. V and J are TRBV7-9 and TRBJ1-4; D unclear. The CDR3 totals 14 residues. Trimming left V 3 bases short and J 1 base short, with 6 bases between. Germline V CDR1 and CDR2: SEHNR, FQNEAQ (reference sequence). CDR3 sequence reads: CASSFWETNEKLFF. For the CDR3, the DNA is TGTGCCAGCAGCTTCTGGGAAACTAATGAAAAACTGTTTTTT.

This clonotype has a count of ten or more. CDR3 nucleotides: TGTGCCAGCAGCTTGGGACGTTCAGTGGAAGCTTTCTTT. Its translation: CASSLGRSVEAFF. J is TRBJ1-1 and V is TRBV5-4; D gene unclear. Trimming cost V 0 bases and J 8 bases, with 11 bases left between them. Germline loops: CDR1 SGHNT, CDR2 YYREEE (reference sequence). The CDR3 length is 13 residues.

This clonotype was counted only a few times. V and J are TRBV29-1 and TRBJ1-1; TRBD1 matches 7 bases. Losses at the gene ends were 5 bases for V and 0 bases for J; bases not matched to a gene: 15. Germline CDR1 is SQVTM and CDR2 is ANQGSEA. The CDR3 is made up of 17 amino acids. CDR3 nucleotide sequence: TGCAGCGTTAAATTCCCTGGGCCCCAGGGGGTGAACACTGAAGCTTTCTTT. This codes for CSVKFPGPQGVNTEAFF.

The chain is built from TRBV7-9 and TRBJ2-7, with D possibly being TRBD1 (7 bases). Trimming removed 2 bases from V and 3 bases from J, with 17 bases in between. Germline V gene sequence: CDR1 SEHNR, CDR2 FQNEAQ (reference sequence). The CDR3 contains 16 residues. The CDR3 nucleotides are TGTGCCAGCAGCTTACCCCCGGGCAGGGGGGACTACGAGCAGTACTTC. It translates to CASSLPPGRGDYEQYF.

This clonotype has a count of ten or more. This chain joins TRBV6-2 or TRBV6-3 and TRBJ2-1; either TRBD1 or TRBD2 may supply D (6 bases each). With 1 base removed from V and 2 bases from J, the gap between germline ends came to 9 bases. The CDR3 has 15 residues. Germline V lookup: CDR1 MNHEY, CDR2 SVGEGT. CDR3 protein: CASSYWGAAYNEQFF. Written as DNA, the CDR3 is TGTGCCAGCAGTTACTGGGGGGCTGCCTACAATGAGCAGTTCTTC.

This clonotype came up a few times. The V and J genes are TRBV29-1 and TRBJ2-3; no definite D call. V lost 4 bases, J lost 4 bases, and 6 bases lay in between. This CDR3 has 11 amino acids. Germline CDR1 is SQVTM and CDR2 is ANQGSEA. The CDR3 is CSVGRSDTQYF. In DNA, the CDR3 is TGCAGCGTTGGGCGCTCAGATACGCAGTATTTT.

This clonotype was seen repeatedly, ten times or more. This rearrangement joins TRBV7-2 to TRBJ2-6, with 8 bases lining up with TRBD1. The CDR3 length is 19 residues. Trimming removed 3 bases from V and 3 bases from J; junction bases left unmatched: 13. Germline CDR1 SGHTA, CDR2 FQGNSA. The CDR3 spells CASSLTTGAGIFGANVLTF. CDR3 bases: TGTGCCAGCAGCTTGACGACAGGGGCGGGGATCTTTGGGGCCAACGTCCTGACTTTC.

This clonotype was counted ten times or more. This sequence joins TRBV11-3 and TRBJ2-5; 10 bases are a match to TRBD1. This CDR3 region has 14 residues. Germline V gene data show CDR1 as SGHNT and CDR2 as YENEEA. V lost 4 bases to trimming and J lost 2 bases; unmatched junction nucleotides: 1. The CDR3 DNA sequence: TGTGCCAGCAGCTGGGGACAGGGGCAAGAGACCCAGTACTTC. Translated: CASSWGQGQETQYF.

This clonotype was observed a handful of times. The rearrangement uses TRBV30 and TRBJ1-2; possible D gene TRBD1, 5 bases. The length of the CDR3 is 13 residues. V lost 3 bases and J 8 bases, leaving 16 bases between the germline ends. Looked up from germline, CDR1 is GTSNPN and CDR2 is SVGIG (reference sequence). CDR3 sequence: CAWSGQGSGGYTF. The DNA for the CDR3 is TGTGCCTGGAGCGGGCAGGGATCGGGAGGCTACACCTTC.

This clonotype has at least ten counts. The CDR3 region has the DNA TGTGCCAGCAGGGGCCGACTTTTGAACACTGAAGCTTTCTTT. Translation: CASRGRLLNTEAFF. The J gene is TRBJ1-1, the V gene TRBV6-5; the D is unclear. Trimming took 6 bases from V and 0 from J, leaving 11 bases between them. The CDR3 contains 14 residues. Germline CDR1 MNHEY, CDR2 SVGAGI.

Many counts were recorded for this clonotype. The chain recombines TRBV7-2 with TRBJ1-1; D call uncertain. In germline, CDR1 is SGHTA, CDR2 FQGNSA. V gave up 5 bases and J gave up 1 base, with 8 bases separating them. There are 13 residues in the CDR3. The CDR3 spells CASSPRGNTEAFF. CDR3 sequence (DNA): TGTGCCAGCAGCCCCCGGGGGAACACTGAAGCTTTCTTT.

This clonotype was detected ten times or more. The V call is TRBV7-2, the J call TRBJ1-4; 9 nucleotides align to TRBD1. V lost 2 bases to trimming and J lost 5 bases; unmatched junction nucleotides: 3. CDR1 is SGHTA and CDR2 is FQGNSA in the germline V gene. The CDR3 is 15 amino acids. CDR3 in DNA: TGTGCCAGCAGCTTATCAGGGACAGGGAATGAAAAACTGTTTTTT. As protein: CASSLSGTGNEKLFF.

This clonotype has a count of ten or more. The chain joins TRBV12-3 or TRBV12-4 to TRBJ2-6, with 7 nucleotides matching TRBD1. J lost 0 bases, V lost 6 bases, and 5 bases had no gene match. The CDR3 contains 16 residues. CDR3 amino acids: CASSFSGGSGANVLTF. The CDR3 region has the DNA TGTGCCAGCAGCTTCTCAGGGGGCTCTGGGGCCAACGTCCTGACTTTC.

This clonotype was seen only a few times. CDR3 coding DNA: TGTGCCAGCAGCCTGACCATACTAGCGGGGGCCGACAATGAGCAGTTCTTC. As protein: CASSLTILAGADNEQFF. The V gene is TRBV5-4, the J gene TRBJ2-1, with 11 bases aligning to TRBD2. Germline V gene data show CDR1 as SGHNT and CDR2 as YYREEE (reference sequence). The CDR3 sequence is 17 residues long. The V segment lost 4 bases and the J segment 5 bases; nucleotides outside the gene matches: 11.

The rearrangement links TRBV28 to TRBJ1-1; D is ambiguous. Germline V gene sequence: CDR1 MDHEN, CDR2 SYDVKM. The germline V and J ends were trimmed by 4 bases and 1 base, with 10 bases remaining between them. The CDR3 spans 14 residues. CDR3 loop: CASSSPGENTEAFF. The CDR3 DNA reads as TGTGCCAGCAGTTCCCCCGGTGAGAACACTGAAGCTTTCTTT.

This clonotype was seen at least ten times. The chain carries TRBV23-1 and TRBJ1-2; D uncertain. TRBV23-1 qualifies as an ORF whose function is uncertain. The CDR3 loop spans 16 amino acids. Trimming took 0 bases from V and 0 from J, leaving 11 bases between them. CDR3 bases: TGCGCCAGCAGTCAATCGGCCCGAGACCCTAACTATGGCTACACCTTC. Its translation is CASSQSARDPNYGYTF.

At least ten counts were recorded for this clonotype. V usage is TRBV20-1 and J usage is TRBJ1-2; no firm D call. Germline lookup yields CDR1 DFQATT and CDR2 SNEGSKA (reference sequence). V was shortened by 4 bases and J by 6 bases, with 12 bases between the two germline ends. The CDR3 is 12 amino acids. CDR3 bases: TGCAGTGCTATGGAGGGTTATAATGGCTACACCTTC. Protein product: CSAMEGYNGYTF.

Ten or more counts support this clonotype. The rearrangement links TRBV7-9 to TRBJ2-1; TRBD1 or TRBD2 may be the D gene (5 bases each). The CDR3 loop spans 13 amino acids. Germline V gene data show CDR1 as SEHNR and CDR2 as FQNEAQ (reference sequence). Between the trimmed V and J ends, which lost 1 base and 8 bases, there was a span of 9 bases. The CDR3 region is CASSLGGIDEQFF. CDR3 in DNA: TGTGCCAGCAGCTTAGGGGGGATTGATGAGCAGTTCTTC.